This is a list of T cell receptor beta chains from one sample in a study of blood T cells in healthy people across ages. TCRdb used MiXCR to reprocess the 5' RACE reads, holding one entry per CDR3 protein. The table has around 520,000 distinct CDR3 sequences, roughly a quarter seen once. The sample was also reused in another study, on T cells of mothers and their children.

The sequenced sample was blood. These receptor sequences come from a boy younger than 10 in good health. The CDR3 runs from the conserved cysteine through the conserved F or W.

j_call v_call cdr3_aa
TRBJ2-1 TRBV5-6 CASSLNSGRSFLEQFF
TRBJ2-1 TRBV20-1 CSARDTTSGRAYNEQFF
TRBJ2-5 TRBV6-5 CASSYRRGGQETQYF
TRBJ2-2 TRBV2 CASRTGGGELFF
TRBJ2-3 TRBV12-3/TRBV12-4 CASSYGASTDTQYF
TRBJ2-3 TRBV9 CASSVVASGADTQYF
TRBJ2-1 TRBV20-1 CSASSSGGFDEQFF
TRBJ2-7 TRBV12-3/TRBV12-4 CASSTRGREQYF
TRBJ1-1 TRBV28 CASLLTGVTEAFF
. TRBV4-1 CASSLHGTSGYNEQFF
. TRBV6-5 CASSYSRTGGRGYEQYF